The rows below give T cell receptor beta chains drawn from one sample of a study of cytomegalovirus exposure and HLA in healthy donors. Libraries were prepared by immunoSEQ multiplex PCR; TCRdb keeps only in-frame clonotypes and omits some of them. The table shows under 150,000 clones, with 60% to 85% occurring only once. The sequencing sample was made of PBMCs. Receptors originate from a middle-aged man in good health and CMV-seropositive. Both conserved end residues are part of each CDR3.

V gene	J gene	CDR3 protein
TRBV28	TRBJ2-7	CASSGTGHPLYEQYF
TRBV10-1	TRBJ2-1	CAGTEAMFVDEQFF
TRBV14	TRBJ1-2	CASSQLPGQGEANYGYTF
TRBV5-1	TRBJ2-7	CASSLTKRHDSPYEQYF
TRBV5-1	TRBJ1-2	CASSGKYRGINYGYTF
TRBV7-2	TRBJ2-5	CASSLARQVLGGGETQYF
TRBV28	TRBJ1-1	CASSFPRTGVNTEAFF
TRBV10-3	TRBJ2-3	CAISERGAGDEDTQYF
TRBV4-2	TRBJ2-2	CASSQVTSGDATGELFF
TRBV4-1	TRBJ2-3	CASSPGLAGGTSTDTQYF
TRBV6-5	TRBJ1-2	CASSRQGANYGYTF
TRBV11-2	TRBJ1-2	CASSRANPTRGYTF
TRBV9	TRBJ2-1	CASSVTSSGNNEQFF
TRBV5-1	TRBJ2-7	CASSFGEPYEQYF
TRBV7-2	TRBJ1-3	CASSLAGQSGNTIYF
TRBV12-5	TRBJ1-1	CASGEQGTGTEAFF
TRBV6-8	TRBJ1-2	CASSYYSGSHNYGYTF
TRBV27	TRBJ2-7	CASSPVGTSGRYEQYF